This T cell receptor beta chain was captured in a study of CD8 T cells in Susac syndrome. Trimming at V came to 6 bases and at J to 5 bases, leaving 15 bases not matched to a gene. CDR3 length: 15 residues. In germline, CDR1 is DFQATT, CDR2 SNEGSKA (reference sequence). RNA, at about 0.45 to 1 ug, was reverse transcribed with random hexamers. The authors amplified TCR beta CDR3 across 54 Vbeta and 13 Jbeta using immunoSEQ multiplex PCR. Each CDR3 protein is one row after TCRdb ran MiXCR on the immunoSEQ multiplex PCR reads. The data show roughly 150,000 distinct CDR3 sequences, roughly 93% seen once. This receptor was taken from a human donor in good health. Sequencing was carried out using CD4+ T cells from PBMCs. This rearrangement joins TRBV20-1 to TRBJ2-5, with 7 nucleotides matching TRBD1. In nucleotides, the CDR3 is TGCAGTGCCTCGGACAGGCATAGTTTCGGGGAGACCCAGTACTTC. Its protein is CSASDRHSFGETQYF.